These 10 T cell receptor beta chains came from one sample sequenced in a study of blood T cell repertoires in COVID-19. Only in-frame clones appear in the TCRdb table, and some are missing; sequencing was by immunoSEQ multiplex PCR. The sample shows 250,000 to 400,000 clones, about 87% of them seen only once. The source material was peripheral blood. These TCRs come from a woman aged 25 to 39 with COVID-19, enrolled during active disease.

The V gene is TRBV9, the J gene TRBJ2-1; a weak D match, TRBD1 (5 bases). This CDR3 spans 16 amino acids. V lost 0 bases and J lost 7, with 17 bases in between. Germline V lookup: CDR1 SGDLS, CDR2 YYNGEE. The CDR3 DNA is TGTGCCAGCAGCGTAGAGGACATCCGAATGGGGAATGAGCAGTTCTTC. Translating it yields CASSVEDIRMGNEQFF.

The chain couples TRBV6-2 or TRBV6-3 to TRBJ2-1, with D possibly TRBD2 on 6 matching bases. The CDR3 is 13 amino acids. CDR1 and CDR2 (germline): MNHEY, SVGEGT. Deletions cut 6 bases from V and 4 bases from J, with 10 bases between. The chain's CDR3 is CASSPAGYNEQFF. CDR3 DNA: TGTGCCAGCAGCCCGGCGGGGTACAATGAGCAGTTCTTC.

The CDR3 nucleotides are TGTGCCAGCAGCCCCCAGGGTAGCGGGGTCCGCGCTGATACGCAGTATTTT. Protein sequence: CASSPQGSGVRADTQYF. This chain uses TRBV7-2 with TRBJ2-3; 8 nucleotides align to TRBD2. CDR3 length: 17 residues. CDR1 SGHTA and CDR2 FQGNSA come from the germline V gene. The V gene end was trimmed by 5 bases and the J gene end by 6 bases; junction bases not matched to a gene: 16.

About this clone itself: Other DNA variants within this sample encode the same CDR3. The chain links TRBV4-1 to TRBJ1-1; D possibly corresponds to TRBD1 (6 bases). The V end was cut by 4 bases, the J end by 0 bases, with 12 bases between. Germline V lookup: CDR1 MGHRA, CDR2 YSYEKL. This CDR3 region has 15 residues. Written as DNA, the CDR3 is TGCGCCAGCAGCCGCGTACAGGGATTGAACACTGAAGCTTTCTTT. Translated: CASSRVQGLNTEAFF.

This clone showed up just once. This chain joins TRBV3-1 (or the pseudogene TRBV3-2) and TRBJ1-1, with 9 bases matching TRBD1. The CDR3 runs 13 residues. The germline CDR1 and CDR2 sequences are LGHDT and YNNKEL (reference sequence). V was pared by 3 bases and J by 8 bases, with 4 bases of the junction left unmatched. DNA of the CDR3: TGTGCCAGCAGCCACGGGACAGGGTACGAAGCTTTCTTT. Protein sequence: CASSHGTGYEAFF.

The chain employs TRBV4-1 and TRBJ1-2; 9 bases are shared with TRBD1. V was clipped by 1 base and J by 6 bases; unmatched bases: 6. The germline gives CDR1 MGHRA, CDR2 YSYEKL. CDR3 length: 15 amino acids. The CDR3 nucleotides read TGCGCCAGCAGCCAAGCACAGGGGGCGGGAGATGGCTACACCTTC. It specifies CASSQAQGAGDGYTF.

The chain joins TRBV4-1 to TRBJ1-1; D possibly corresponds to TRBD1 (6 bases). The CDR3 is 17 amino acids. Germline CDR1 and CDR2: MGHRA and YSYEKL. Trimming removed 6 bases at V and 0 bases at J, with 20 bases between. Here the CDR3 reads CASRDHPSGHLNTEAFF. The CDR3 region has the DNA TGCGCCAGCAGAGATCACCCCTCGGGACACCTGAACACTGAAGCTTTCTTT.

J is TRBJ2-3 and V is TRBV10-3, with 9 nucleotides matching TRBD2. The CDR3 contains 15 residues. V lost 8 bases and J lost 6; bases outside the gene matches: 12. CDR1 is ENHRY, CDR2 SYGVKD, per germline. Here the CDR3 DNA reads TGTGCCATCCGACTAGCGGACCGCACAACGGATACGCAGTATTTT. Translated: CAIRLADRTTDTQYF.

The chain combines TRBV10-1 with TRBJ1-2; D is uncertain. This CDR3 is built from 14 residues. Looked up from germline, CDR1 is WNHNN and CDR2 is SYGVQD (reference sequence). Trimming removed 1 base from V and 4 bases from J, with 10 bases in between. CDR3 coding DNA: TGCGCCAGCAGTGAGTGTGGGAGGATCTATGGCTACACCTTC. It yields the protein CASSECGRIYGYTF.

The chain couples TRBV19 to TRBJ1-1; D uncertain. Germline-derived CDR1 and CDR2 are LNHDA and SQIVND (reference sequence). This CDR3 is 13 amino acids long. Trimming removed 1 base at V and 7 bases at J, with 10 bases between. The DNA for the CDR3 is TGTGCCAGTAGTATAGCGGTCGGGAGTGAAGCTTTCTTT. This encodes CASSIAVGSEAFF.